The sequence of this TCR beta chain was determined in a study of CD8+CD57+ T cells in acquired aplastic anemia. Across the whole study: Each DNA sample taken from sorted CD4+ and CD8+ cells came to about 3 ug on average. Whole-study findings and limits: CD8+ Simpson's diversity showed no significant patient-control difference.

Researchers used genomic DNA as the template to profile TCR beta VDJ and CDR3. Each CDR3 protein gets one entry after TCRdb re-called the reads with MiXCR. The data hold some 190,000 distinct CDR3 sequences, with under 55% observed a single time. The germline CDR1 and CDR2 sequences are SGHDT and YYEEEE. This CDR3 contains 15 residues. V lost 3 bases and J lost 10, with 17 bases in between. Turning to this clonotype: What it binds is unknown.

Sequencing input: sorted CD4+, CD8+, or CD8+CD57+ T cells (not recorded which) from PBMCs. The receptor was isolated from a human donor in good health. The V call is TRBV5-6, the J call TRBJ1-6, with no clear D. In DNA, the CDR3 is TGTGCCAGCAGCTCCGGACCGCAGGTAGGATCACCCCTCCACTTT. Protein product: CASSSGPQVGSPLHF.